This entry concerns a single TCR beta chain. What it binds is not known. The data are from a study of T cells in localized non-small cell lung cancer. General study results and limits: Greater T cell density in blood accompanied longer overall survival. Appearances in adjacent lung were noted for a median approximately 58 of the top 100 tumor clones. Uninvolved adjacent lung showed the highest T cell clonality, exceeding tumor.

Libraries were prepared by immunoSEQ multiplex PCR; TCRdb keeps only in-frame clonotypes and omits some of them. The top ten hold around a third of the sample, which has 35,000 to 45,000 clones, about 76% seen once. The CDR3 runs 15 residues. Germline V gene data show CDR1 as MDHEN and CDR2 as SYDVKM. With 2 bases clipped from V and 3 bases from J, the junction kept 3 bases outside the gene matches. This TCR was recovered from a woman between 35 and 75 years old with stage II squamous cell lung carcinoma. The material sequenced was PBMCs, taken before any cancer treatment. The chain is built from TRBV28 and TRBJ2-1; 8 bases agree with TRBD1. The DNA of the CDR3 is TGTGCCAGCAGTTTAGATACAGGGGGCTACAATGAGCAGTTCTTC. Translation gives CASSLDTGGYNEQFF.